Included here is one T cell receptor (beta chain) sequence, with context. CDR3 length: 13 amino acids. The germline V gene encodes CDR1 SGHVS and CDR2 FQNEAQ. Between the trimmed V and J ends, which lost 3 bases and 9 bases, there was a span of 9 bases. Sequencing used immunoSEQ multiplex PCR; TCRdb keeps in-frame clones, though not all of them. Among approximately 60,000 clones listed, around 80% were seen once. This record comes from a study of siplizumab effects on memory and regulatory T cells. Sequencing was done on a sample of memory CD4+ T cells sorted from blood. The chain links TRBV7-8 to TRBJ1-6; D remains unclear. The TCR comes from a human donor in good health. CDR3 sequence (DNA): TGTGCCAGCAGCTTCGGCGCGTCTTCACCCCTCCACTTT. Protein: CASSFGASSPLHF.